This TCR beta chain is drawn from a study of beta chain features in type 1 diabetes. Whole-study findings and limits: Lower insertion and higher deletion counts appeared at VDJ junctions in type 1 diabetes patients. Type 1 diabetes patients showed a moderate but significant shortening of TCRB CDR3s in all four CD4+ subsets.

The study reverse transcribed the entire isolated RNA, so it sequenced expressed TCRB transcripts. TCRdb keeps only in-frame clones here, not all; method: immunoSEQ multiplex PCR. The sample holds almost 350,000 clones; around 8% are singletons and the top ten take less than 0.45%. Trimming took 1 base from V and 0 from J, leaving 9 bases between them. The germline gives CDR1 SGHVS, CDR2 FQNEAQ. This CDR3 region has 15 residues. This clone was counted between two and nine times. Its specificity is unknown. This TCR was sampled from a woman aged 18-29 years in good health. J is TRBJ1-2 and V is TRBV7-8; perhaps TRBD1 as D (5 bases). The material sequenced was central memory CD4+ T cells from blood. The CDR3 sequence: CASSLGAGANYGYTF. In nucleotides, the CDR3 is TGTGCCAGCAGCTTAGGGGCGGGGGCTAACTATGGCTACACCTTC.